The 20 T cell receptor beta chains below were found in one sample sequenced in a study of shared clonotypes between healthy human individuals. In the naive CD8 group, cells lacked CD45RO and were positively selected for CCR7, so terminally differentiated effector memory CD45RA+ cells were left out. The protocol was immunoSEQ multiplex PCR, while the TCRdb copy is restricted to in-frame clones and leaves out a portion. The sample consists of around 2,000,000 clones, approximately 94% of them appearing once. Sequencing used naive CD8+ T cells sorted from blood. These receptors were taken from a man aged 18-30 years in good health.

The DNA for the CDR3 is TGTGCCAGCAGCTTGCAAGACAGGGTCGGCGAGCAGTACTTC. It specifies CASSLQDRVGEQYF. The J gene is TRBJ2-7, the V gene TRBV5-6; 7 bases are shared with TRBD1. Trimming took 1 base from V and 6 from J; bases not matched to a gene: 7. Germline V gives CDR1 SGHDT, CDR2 YYEEEE. The CDR3 totals 14 residues. Looking up the rest from reference TRBV5-6 and TRBJ2-7 gives the full variable domain: DAGVTQSPTHLIKTRGQQVTLRCSPKSGHDTVSWYQQALGQGPQFIFQYYEEEERQRGNFPDRFSGHQFPNYSSELNVNALLLGDSALYLCASSLQDRVGEQYFGPGTRLTVT.

This clone was seen once. The chain employs TRBV19 and TRBJ2-2, with D maybe TRBD2 (6 bases). Germline V gene sequence: CDR1 LNHDA, CDR2 SQIVND (reference sequence). The CDR3 covers 15 residues. Trimming stripped 3 bases from V and 6 bases from J, with 14 bases between. Written as DNA, the CDR3 is TGTGCCAGTAGTATTTCGGGAGCAATGGCCGGGGAGCTGTTTTTT. Its translation: CASSISGAMAGELFF.

The chain has TRBV4-1 and TRBJ2-7; no clear D gene. The CDR3 runs 16 residues. Germline CDR1 and CDR2: MGHRA and YSYEKL. Trimming left V 0 bases short and J 3 bases short, with 15 bases between. This CDR3 reads CASSQDSGYGVYEQYF. CDR3 DNA: TGCGCCAGCAGCCAAGATTCAGGCTATGGGGTCTACGAGCAGTACTTC.

This clone was recorded only once. The genes are TRBV11-2 and TRBJ1-1; D might be TRBD1 (6 bases). The V end was cut by 4 bases, the J end by 5 bases, with 14 bases between. CDR3 length equals 14 residues. Germline CDR1 is SGHAT and CDR2 is FQNNGV. The CDR3, as DNA: TGTGCCAGCAGCTGGAACAGGGATGGAACTGAAGCTTTCTTT. Its translation: CASSWNRDGTEAFF.

The gene calls are TRBV4-1 and TRBJ2-3; 8 nucleotides match TRBD1. The CDR3 consists of 17 residues. V dropped 0 bases and J dropped 3; count of bases not matched to a gene: 8. Germline V gene sequence: CDR1 MGHRA, CDR2 YSYEKL. This CDR3 is CASSQDHQGAMTDTQYF. CDR3 DNA sequence: TGCGCCAGCAGCCAAGATCACCAGGGGGCTATGACAGATACGCAGTATTTT.

V gene TRBV10-3 combines with J gene TRBJ2-7; D gene ambiguous. The germline CDR1 and CDR2 sequences are ENHRY and SYGVKD. This CDR3 comprises 14 residues. V was cut by 0 bases and J by 4 bases, with 10 bases left in between. CDR3 nucleotides: TGTGCCATCAGTGAGTCGACACCTAGTTACGAGCAGTACTTC. It codes for CAISESTPSYEQYF.

The V call is TRBV4-1, the J call TRBJ1-2, with D tentatively TRBD1 (5 bases). Germline CDR1 reads MGHRA; CDR2 reads YSYEKL. The V end lost 5 bases, the J end lost 3 bases, and 13 bases lay between the germline ends. This CDR3 comprises 14 residues. The CDR3 here is CASSDRTLDYGYTF. The CDR3 DNA reads TGCGCCAGCAGCGACCGGACACTAGACTATGGCTACACCTTC.

This clone was found a few times. This chain links TRBV11-2 with TRBJ1-2; the D gene is possibly TRBD1 (6 bases). This CDR3 is 13 amino acids long. Trimming removed 0 bases from V and 4 bases from J, with 6 bases in between. From germline, CDR1 is SGHAT and CDR2 FQNNGV. DNA of the CDR3: TGTGCCAGCAGCTTAGAGGGGGCCTATGGCTACACCTTC. Encoded protein: CASSLEGAYGYTF.

The genes are TRBV6-5 and TRBJ2-7; 7 nucleotides match TRBD1. After removal of 1 base from V and 3 bases from J, the junction contained 9 bases not matched to a gene. Germline V gene sequence: CDR1 MNHEY, CDR2 SVGAGI. The CDR3 covers 16 residues. The CDR3 loop is CASSYYADRPVYEQYF. CDR3 in DNA: TGTGCCAGCAGTTACTATGCGGACAGGCCCGTCTACGAGCAGTACTTC.

The chain combines TRBV27 with TRBJ2-1; D possibly corresponds to TRBD1 (5 bases). Germline V gives CDR1 MNHEY, CDR2 SMNVEV (reference sequence). The V end was cut by 5 bases, the J end by 7 bases, with 9 bases between. This CDR3 is built from 12 residues. CDR3 residues: CASSVTGNEQFF. CDR3 nucleotides: TGTGCCAGCAGTGTTACAGGAAATGAGCAGTTCTTC.

About this clone itself: The junction does not match germline at one end; this may be a read error. V gene TRBV7-7 combines with J gene TRBJ2-3; D unclear. This CDR3 comprises 14 residues. CDR1 is SSHAT and CDR2 is FNYEAQ in the germline V gene (reference sequence). Written as DNA, the CDR3 is TGTGCTAGCAGCCCGTCCGCGGCCTCAGATACGCAGTATTTT. Protein: CASSPSAASDTQYF. Looking up the rest from reference TRBV7-7 and TRBJ2-3 gives the full variable domain: GAGVSQSPRYKVTKRGQDVTLRCDPISSHATLYWYQQALGQGPEFLTYFNYEAQPDKSGLPSDRFSAERPEGSISTLTIQRTEQRDSAMYRCASSPSAASDTQYFGPGTRLTVL.

The chain couples TRBV7-8 to TRBJ2-1; a weak D match, TRBD1 (5 bases). Per the germline V gene, CDR1 is SGHVS and CDR2 is FQNEAQ. The CDR3 sequence is 18 residues long. Deletions cut 0 bases from V and 4 bases from J, with 19 bases between. The DNA for the CDR3 is TGTGCCAGCAGCTTAGCGCAAAGGATAGGGGAACTATACAATGAGCAGTTCTTC. Translation: CASSLAQRIGELYNEQFF.

This chain links TRBV10-3 with TRBJ1-1; D unclear. Trimming removed 0 bases at V and 7 bases at J, with 6 bases between. This CDR3 comprises 12 residues. CDR1 and CDR2 from the germline V gene are ENHRY and SYGVKD. For the CDR3, the DNA is TGTGCCATCAGTGAGTCCGTGGATGAAGCTTTCTTT. Protein: CAISESVDEAFF.

The chain couples TRBV11-2 to TRBJ2-7, with TRBD2 matching 9 bases. The V gene end was trimmed by 5 bases and the J gene end by 0 bases; junction bases not matched to a gene: 5. The germline V gene encodes CDR1 SGHAT and CDR2 FQNNGV. This CDR3 has 15 amino acids. CDR3 sequence reads: CASSQLAGNSYEQYF. In nucleotides, the CDR3 is TGTGCCAGCAGCCAGCTAGCGGGGAACTCCTACGAGCAGTACTTC.

V gene TRBV7-9 combines with J gene TRBJ2-1; TRBD2 matches at 8 bases. The CDR3 runs 15 residues. With 2 bases clipped from V and 6 bases from J, the junction kept 6 bases outside the gene matches. Per the germline V gene, CDR1 is SEHNR and CDR2 is FQNEAQ (reference sequence). CDR3 sequence reads: CASSLTAGVINEQFF. For the CDR3, the DNA is TGTGCCAGCAGCTTAACAGCGGGAGTTATCAATGAGCAGTTCTTC.

The chain recombines TRBV10-3 with TRBJ1-1, with unresolved D. The CDR3 is made up of 15 amino acids. Germline values: CDR1 ENHRY, CDR2 SYGVKD. V gave up 3 bases and J gave up 1 base, with 12 bases separating them. The CDR3 DNA sequence: TGTGCCATCAGTGATCCAATGGACGGGAACACTGAAGCTTTCTTT. It encodes CAISDPMDGNTEAFF.

The rearrangement joins TRBV6-6 to TRBJ1-5; D is undetermined. The CDR3 is made up of 14 amino acids. Trimming shortened V by 5 bases and J by 3 bases, and 11 bases separated the two germline ends. The V gene's germline CDR1 is MNHNY and CDR2 SVGAGI (reference sequence). CDR3 in DNA: TGTGCCAGCAGTCGCGACGGAGCCAATCAGCCCCAGCATTTT. Amino acid sequence: CASSRDGANQPQHF.

The chain carries TRBV5-3 and TRBJ2-5; D is undetermined. TRBV5-3 belongs to the ORF category, with a function that is uncertain. Deletions cut 8 bases from V and 0 bases from J, with 14 bases between. The CDR3 has 14 residues. CDR3 residues: CASRGPVYQETQYF. The CDR3 coding sequence is TGTGCCAGCCGTGGCCCAGTGTACCAAGAGACCCAGTACTTC.

The rearrangement joins TRBV4-3 to TRBJ1-6; D unclear. The germline CDR1 and CDR2 sequences are LGHNA and YSLEER. CDR3 size: 14 residues. V lost 0 bases, J lost 4 bases, and 4 bases lay in between. The CDR3 here is CASSQEQYNSPLHF. DNA for the CDR3: TGCGCCAGCAGCCAAGAGCAGTATAATTCACCCCTCCACTTT.

A remark on this clone: Other DNA sequences in this sample translate to the same CDR3. The chain joins TRBV9 to TRBJ1-3; D is ambiguous. This CDR3 contains 12 residues. Deletions cut 4 bases from V and 4 bases from J, with 6 bases between. Per the germline V gene, CDR1 is SGDLS and CDR2 is YYNGEE. CDR3 in amino acids: CASSLEGNTIYF. CDR3 bases: TGTGCCAGCAGCTTAGAAGGAAACACCATATATTTT. The variable domain in full, with the rest retrieved from reference TRBV9 and TRBJ1-3, is DSGVTQTPKHLITATGQRVTLRCSPRSGDLSVYWYQQSLDQGLQFLIQYYNGEERAKGNILERFSAQQFPDLHSELNLSSLELGDSALYFCASSLEGNTIYFGEGSWLTVV.